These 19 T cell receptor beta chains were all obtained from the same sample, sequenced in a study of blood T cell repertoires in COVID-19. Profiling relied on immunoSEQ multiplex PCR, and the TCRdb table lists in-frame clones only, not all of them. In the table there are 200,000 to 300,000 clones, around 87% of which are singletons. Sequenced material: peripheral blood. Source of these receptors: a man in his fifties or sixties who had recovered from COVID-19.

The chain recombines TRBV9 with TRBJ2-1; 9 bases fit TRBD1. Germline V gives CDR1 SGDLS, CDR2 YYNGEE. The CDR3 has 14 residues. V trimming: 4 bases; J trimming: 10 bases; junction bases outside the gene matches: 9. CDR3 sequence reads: CASSKMDRGVEQFF. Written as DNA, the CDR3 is TGTGCCAGCAGCAAAATGGACAGGGGAGTGGAGCAGTTCTTC. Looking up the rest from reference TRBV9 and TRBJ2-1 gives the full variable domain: DSGVTQTPKHLITATGQRVTLRCSPRSGDLSVYWYQQSLDQGLQFLIQYYNGEERAKGNILERFSAQQFPDLHSELNLSSLELGDSALYFCASSKMDRGVEQFFGPGTRLTVL.

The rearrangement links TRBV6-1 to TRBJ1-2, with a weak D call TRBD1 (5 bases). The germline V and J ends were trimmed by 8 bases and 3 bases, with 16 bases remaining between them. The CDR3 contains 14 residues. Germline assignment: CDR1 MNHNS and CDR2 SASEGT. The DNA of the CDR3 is TGTGCCAGCGTCGCCCAGGGCTTTCACTATGGCTACACCTTC. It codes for CASVAQGFHYGYTF.

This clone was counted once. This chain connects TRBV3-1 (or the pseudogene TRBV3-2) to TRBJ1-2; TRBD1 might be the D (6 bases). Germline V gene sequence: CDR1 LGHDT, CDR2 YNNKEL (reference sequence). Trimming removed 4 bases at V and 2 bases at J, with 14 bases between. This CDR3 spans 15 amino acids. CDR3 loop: CASSPMGQKNYGYTF. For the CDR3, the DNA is TGTGCCAGCAGCCCGATGGGACAAAAAAACTATGGCTACACCTTC.

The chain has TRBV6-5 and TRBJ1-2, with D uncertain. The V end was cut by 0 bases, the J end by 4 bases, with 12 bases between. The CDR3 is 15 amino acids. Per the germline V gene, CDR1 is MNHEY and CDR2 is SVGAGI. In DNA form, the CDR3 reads TGTGCCAGCAGTTACTCTAGCACAAGCCGCTATGGCTACACCTTC. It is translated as CASSYSSTSRYGYTF.

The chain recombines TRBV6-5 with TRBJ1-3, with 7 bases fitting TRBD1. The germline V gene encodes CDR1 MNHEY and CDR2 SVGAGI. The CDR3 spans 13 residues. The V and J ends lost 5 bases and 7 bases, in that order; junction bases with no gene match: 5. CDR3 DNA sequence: TGTGCCAGCAGTACAGGGGAAGGGAACACCATATATTTT. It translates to CASSTGEGNTIYF.

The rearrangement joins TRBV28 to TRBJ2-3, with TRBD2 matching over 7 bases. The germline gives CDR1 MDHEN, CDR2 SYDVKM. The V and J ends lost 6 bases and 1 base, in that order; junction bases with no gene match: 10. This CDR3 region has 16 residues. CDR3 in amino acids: CASSIGTTLGTDTQYF. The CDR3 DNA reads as TGTGCCAGCAGCATCGGGACTACCCTGGGCACAGATACGCAGTATTTT.

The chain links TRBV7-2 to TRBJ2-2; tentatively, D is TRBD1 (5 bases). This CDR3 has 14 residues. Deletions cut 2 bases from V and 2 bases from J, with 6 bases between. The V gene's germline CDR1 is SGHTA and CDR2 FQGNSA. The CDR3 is CASSLRGNTGELFF. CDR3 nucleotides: TGTGCCAGCAGCTTAAGGGGAAACACCGGGGAGCTGTTTTTT.

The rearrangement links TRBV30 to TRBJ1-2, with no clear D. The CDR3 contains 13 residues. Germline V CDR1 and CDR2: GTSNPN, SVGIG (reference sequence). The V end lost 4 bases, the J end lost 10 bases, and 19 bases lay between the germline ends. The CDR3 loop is CAWILPPRGDYTF. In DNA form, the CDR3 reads TGTGCCTGGATTCTTCCCCCGCGGGGAGACTACACCTTC.

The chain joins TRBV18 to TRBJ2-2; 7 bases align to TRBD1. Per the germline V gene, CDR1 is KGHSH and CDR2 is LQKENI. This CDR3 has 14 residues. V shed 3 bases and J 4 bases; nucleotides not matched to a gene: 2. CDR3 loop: CASSPGQATGELFF. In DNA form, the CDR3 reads TGTGCCAGCTCACCTGGACAGGCCACCGGGGAGCTGTTTTTT.

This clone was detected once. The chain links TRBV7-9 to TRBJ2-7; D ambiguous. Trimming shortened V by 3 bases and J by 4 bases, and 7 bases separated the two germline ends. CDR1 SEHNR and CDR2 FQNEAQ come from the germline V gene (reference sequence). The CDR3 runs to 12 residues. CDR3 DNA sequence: TGTGCCAGCAGCTTTTCGTTGTACGAGCAGTACTTC. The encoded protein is CASSFSLYEQYF. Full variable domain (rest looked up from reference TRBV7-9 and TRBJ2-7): DTGVSQNPRHKITKRGQNVTFRCDPISEHNRLYWYRQTLGQGPEFLTYFQNEAQLEKSRLLSDRFSAERPKGSFSTLEIQRTEQGDSAMYLCASSFSLYEQYFGPGTRLTVT.

CDR3 DNA: TGTGCCAGCAGCGAGAGCGGGGGGGCTAGTGAGCAGTTCTTC. Translating it yields CASSESGGASEQFF. The chain carries TRBV9 and TRBJ2-1; 10 bases match TRBD2. The CDR3 has 14 amino acids. Germline CDR1 reads SGDLS; CDR2 reads YYNGEE. V lost 3 bases, J lost 9 bases, and 6 bases stayed unmatched.

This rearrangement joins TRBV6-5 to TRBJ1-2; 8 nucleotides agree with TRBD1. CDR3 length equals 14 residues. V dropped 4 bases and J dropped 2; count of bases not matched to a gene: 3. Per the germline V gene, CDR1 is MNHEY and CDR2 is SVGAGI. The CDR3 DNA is TGTGCCAGCAGTTGGGACAGGTCAAACTATGGCTACACCTTC. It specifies CASSWDRSNYGYTF.

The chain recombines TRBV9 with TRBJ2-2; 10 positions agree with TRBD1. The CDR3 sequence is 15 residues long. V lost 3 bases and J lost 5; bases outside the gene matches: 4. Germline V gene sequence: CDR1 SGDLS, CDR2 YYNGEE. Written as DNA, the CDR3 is TGTGCCAGCAGCGAGAGGACAGGGGGTACCGGGGAGCTGTTTTTT. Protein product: CASSERTGGTGELFF. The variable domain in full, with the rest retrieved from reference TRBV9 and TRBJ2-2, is DSGVTQTPKHLITATGQRVTLRCSPRSGDLSVYWYQQSLDQGLQFLIQYYNGEERAKGNILERFSAQQFPDLHSELNLSSLELGDSALYFCASSERTGGTGELFFGEGSRLTVL.

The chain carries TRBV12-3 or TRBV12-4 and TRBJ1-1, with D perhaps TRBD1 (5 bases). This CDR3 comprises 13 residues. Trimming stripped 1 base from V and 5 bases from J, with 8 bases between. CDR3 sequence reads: CASSLDRGTEAFF. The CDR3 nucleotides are TGTGCCAGCAGTTTAGATAGGGGAACTGAAGCTTTCTTT.

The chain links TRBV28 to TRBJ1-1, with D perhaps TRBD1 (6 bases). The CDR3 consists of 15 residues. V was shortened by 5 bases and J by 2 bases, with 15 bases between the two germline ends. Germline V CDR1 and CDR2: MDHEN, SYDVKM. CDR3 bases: TGTGCCAGCAGTCCACTGGACAGAATAAACACTGAAGCTTTCTTT. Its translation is CASSPLDRINTEAFF.

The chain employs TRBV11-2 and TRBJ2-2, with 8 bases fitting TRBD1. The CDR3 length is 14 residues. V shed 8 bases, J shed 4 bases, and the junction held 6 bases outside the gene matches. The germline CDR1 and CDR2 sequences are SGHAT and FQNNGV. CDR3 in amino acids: CASQRQGSTGELFF. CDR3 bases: TGTGCCAGCCAACGACAGGGGTCCACCGGGGAGCTGTTTTTT.

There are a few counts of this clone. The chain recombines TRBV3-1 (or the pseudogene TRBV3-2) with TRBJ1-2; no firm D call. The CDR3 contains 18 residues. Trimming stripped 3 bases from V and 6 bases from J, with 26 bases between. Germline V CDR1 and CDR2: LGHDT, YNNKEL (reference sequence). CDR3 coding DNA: TGTGCCAGCAGCCACCTTGCATGGGAGGGCGTCGATTTCCATGGCTACACCTTC. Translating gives CASSHLAWEGVDFHGYTF.

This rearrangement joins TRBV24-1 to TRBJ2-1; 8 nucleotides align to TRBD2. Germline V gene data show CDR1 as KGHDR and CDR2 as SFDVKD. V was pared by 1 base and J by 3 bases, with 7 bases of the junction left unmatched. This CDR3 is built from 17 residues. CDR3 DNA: TGTGCCACCAGTGATTTAAGAACTAGCGGCTTCTACAATGAGCAGTTCTTC. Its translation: CATSDLRTSGFYNEQFF.

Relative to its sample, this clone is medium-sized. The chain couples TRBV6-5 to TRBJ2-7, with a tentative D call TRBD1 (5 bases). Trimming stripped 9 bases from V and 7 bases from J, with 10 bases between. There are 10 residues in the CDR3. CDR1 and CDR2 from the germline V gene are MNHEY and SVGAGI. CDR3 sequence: CARQVGEQYV. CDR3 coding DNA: TGTGCCAGACAGGTCGGGGAGCAGTACGTC.